The entry below gives a single TCR beta chain sequence along with its context. The entry originates in a study of cytomegalovirus exposure and HLA in healthy donors. V lost 3 bases and J 6 bases, leaving 19 bases between the germline ends. The CDR3 has 16 amino acids. Germline assignment: CDR1 SGHRS and CDR2 YFSETQ. The PCR was carried out with 60 Vbeta primers and 13 Jbeta primers. Method: immunoSEQ multiplex PCR; TCRdb's copy keeps in-frame clones and lacks some. The sample has some 150,000 clones, around four fifths seen once. The chain has TRBV5-1 and TRBJ2-1; D gene uncertain. This clonotype originated in a boy aged 2-15 years in good health and CMV-seronegative. Sequenced: PBMCs. CDR3 DNA: TGCGCCAGCAGCTATCCCCTGAACAGCAGGTCCAATGAGCAGTTCTTC. This sequence encodes CASSYPLNSRSNEQFF.